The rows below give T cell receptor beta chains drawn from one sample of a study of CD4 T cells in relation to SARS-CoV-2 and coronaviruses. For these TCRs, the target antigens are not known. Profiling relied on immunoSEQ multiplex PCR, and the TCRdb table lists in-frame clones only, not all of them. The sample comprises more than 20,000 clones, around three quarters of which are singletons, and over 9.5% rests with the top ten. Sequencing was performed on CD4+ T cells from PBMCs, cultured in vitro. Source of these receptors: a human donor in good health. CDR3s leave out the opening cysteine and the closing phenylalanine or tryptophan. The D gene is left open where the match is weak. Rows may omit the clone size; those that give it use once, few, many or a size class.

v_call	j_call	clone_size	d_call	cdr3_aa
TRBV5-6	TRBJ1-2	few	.	ASSLLGGSMGYT
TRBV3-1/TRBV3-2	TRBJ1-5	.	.	ASSQAGKSSNQPQH
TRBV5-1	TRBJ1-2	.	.	ASSLGSQAGYT
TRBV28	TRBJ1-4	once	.	ASQTGGGEKLF
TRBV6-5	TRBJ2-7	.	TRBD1	ASGNGQELYEQY
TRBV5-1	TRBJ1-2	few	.	ASSPDGSNYGYT
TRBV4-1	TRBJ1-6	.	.	ASSRDRSNSPLH
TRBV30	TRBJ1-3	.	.	AWSAGPIGNTIY
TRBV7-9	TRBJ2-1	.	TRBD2	ASSLLAGGPGTEQF
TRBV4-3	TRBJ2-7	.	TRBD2	ASSRAGGGPYEQY
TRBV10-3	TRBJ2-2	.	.	AISDQGWELF
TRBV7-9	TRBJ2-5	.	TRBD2	ASSQGLAGLGETQY
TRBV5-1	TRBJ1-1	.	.	ASSPRTDSRNTEAF
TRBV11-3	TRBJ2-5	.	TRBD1	ASSPGTEYQETQY
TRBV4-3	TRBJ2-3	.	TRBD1	ASAGGTGADTQY
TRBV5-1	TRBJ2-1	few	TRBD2	ASGKQAGLGYNEQF
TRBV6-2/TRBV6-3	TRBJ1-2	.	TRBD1	ASSDRDRVIYGYT
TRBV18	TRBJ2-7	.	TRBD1	ASSPRDRVSYEQY
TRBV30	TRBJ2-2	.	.	AWTGPGELF
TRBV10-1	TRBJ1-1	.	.	ASSPGLNTEAF
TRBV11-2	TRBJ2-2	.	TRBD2	ASSLSSGGNTGELF
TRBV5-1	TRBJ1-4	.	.	ASSYQGANEKLF
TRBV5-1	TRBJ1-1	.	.	ASSFGQNTEAF
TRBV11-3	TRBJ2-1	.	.	ASSVRGAGYNEQF
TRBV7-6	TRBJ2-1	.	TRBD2	ASSLDLAGSYNEQF
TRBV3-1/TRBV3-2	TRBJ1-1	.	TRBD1	ASSQGTGGGEAF
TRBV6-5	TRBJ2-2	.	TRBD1	ASSYLQGTGELF
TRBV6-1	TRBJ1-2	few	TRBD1	ASSSLDRGYGYT
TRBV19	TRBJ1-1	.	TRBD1	ASRSSRGGQVFRVAF
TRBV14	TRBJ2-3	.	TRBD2	ASSPAGVSDTQY
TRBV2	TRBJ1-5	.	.	ASQPRPQGGQPQH
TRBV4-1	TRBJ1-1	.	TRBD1	ASSQAYRGRTEAF
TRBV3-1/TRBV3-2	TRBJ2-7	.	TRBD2	ASSQGLAGGYEQY
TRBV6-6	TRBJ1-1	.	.	ASSYSGSTEAF
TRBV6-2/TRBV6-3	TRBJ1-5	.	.	ASSWHINQPQH
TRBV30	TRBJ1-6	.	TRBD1	AWSAGQGANSPLH
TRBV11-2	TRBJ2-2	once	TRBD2	ASSLGTSVTGELF
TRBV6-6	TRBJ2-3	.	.	ASQTIPGDTQY
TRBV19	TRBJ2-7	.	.	ASSMAGTSPYEQY
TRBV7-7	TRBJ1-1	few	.	ASSRTMNTEAF
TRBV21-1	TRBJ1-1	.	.	ASRVWGWAGPFLMNTEAF
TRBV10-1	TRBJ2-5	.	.	ATRAELQETQY
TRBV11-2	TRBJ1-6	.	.	ASSDQGHYNSPLH
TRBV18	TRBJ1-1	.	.	ASSLYDSLEVAF
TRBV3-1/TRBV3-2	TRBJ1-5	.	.	ASSQEGLPNQPQH
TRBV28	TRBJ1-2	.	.	ASGGQFIDGYT
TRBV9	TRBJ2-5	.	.	ASSGSMRYQETQY
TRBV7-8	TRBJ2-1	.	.	ASSRRLGGEQF
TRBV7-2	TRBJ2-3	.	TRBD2	ASSSKSGGYTDTQY
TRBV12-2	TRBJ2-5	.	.	ASRLPEAGETQY
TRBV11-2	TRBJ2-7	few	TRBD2	ASVPGTSGIYEQY
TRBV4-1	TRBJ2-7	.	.	ASSQVGPKSYEQY
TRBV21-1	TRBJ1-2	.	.	ASSKGKVHGGHGYT
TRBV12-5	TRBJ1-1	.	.	ASGQEPSEAF
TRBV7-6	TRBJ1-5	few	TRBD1	ASSPSPGTVLIPDQPQH
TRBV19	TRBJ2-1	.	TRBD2	ASSPGLVYSHNEQF
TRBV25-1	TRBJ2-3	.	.	ASSKSPTDTQY
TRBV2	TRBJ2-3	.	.	ASIRDTNTDTQY
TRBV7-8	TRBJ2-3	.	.	ASSSRDGGILSTDTQY